Below are 21 T cell receptor beta chains sequenced from a single sample in a study of identical twins. One entry per CDR3 protein results from TCRdb running MiXCR on the 5' RACE reads. Of 500,000 to 600,000 distinct CDR3 sequences listed, roughly a fifth were seen once; the top ten hold 0.91%. The same sample was also studied in work on T cells expressing NK-cell markers.

The sample taken for sequencing was CD4+ T cells sorted from blood. The receptor source for this set is a woman aged 18 to 35 in good health.

In its sample, this clonotype was seen a few times. The rearrangement joins TRBV5-4 to TRBJ2-5; a possible D gene is TRBD2 (6 bases). The CDR3 sequence is 16 residues long. Germline CDR1 SGHNT, CDR2 YYREEE (reference sequence). Trimming left V 0 bases short and J 2 bases short, with 14 bases between. The CDR3 DNA is TGTGCCAGCAGCTTGGGAAAACAGGAGGGGCAAGAGACCCAGTACTTC. It codes for CASSLGKQEGQETQYF. Full variable domain (rest looked up from reference TRBV5-4 and TRBJ2-5): ETGVTQSPTHLIKTRGQQVTLRCSSQSGHNTVSWYQQALGQGPQFIFQYYREEENGRGNFPPRFSGLQFPNYSSELNVNALELDDSALYLCASSLGKQEGQETQYFGPGTRLLVL.

V and J are TRBV7-2 and TRBJ2-1; no reliable D call. The CDR3 has 12 residues. Germline values: CDR1 SGHTA, CDR2 FQGNSA. V shed 3 bases and J shed 10 bases, with 10 bases lying between them. The CDR3, as DNA: TGTGCCAGCAGCTTTTCGAGATGGGAGCAGTTCTTC. It codes for CASSFSRWEQFF. The full variable domain, completed using reference TRBV7-2 and TRBJ2-1, is GAGVSQSPSNKVTEKGKDVELRCDPISGHTALYWYRQSLGQGLEFLIYFQGNSAPDKSGLPSDRFSAERTGGSVSTLTIQRTQQEDSAVYLCASSFSRWEQFFGPGTRLTVL.

The chain combines TRBV24-1 with TRBJ1-2; maybe TRBD1 (6 bases). Between the trimmed V and J ends, which lost 4 bases and 9 bases, there was a span of 14 bases. CDR3 size: 13 residues. The germline gives CDR1 KGHDR, CDR2 SFDVKD. CDR3 coding DNA: TGTGCCACCAGTGACCGGACAGCCCGCCGCTACACCTTC. Translating it yields CATSDRTARRYTF.

This chain uses TRBV30 with TRBJ2-1; tentative D call: TRBD2 (6 bases). The CDR3 runs 15 residues. Germline CDR1 reads GTSNPN; CDR2 reads SVGIG (reference sequence). The germline V and J ends were trimmed by 0 bases and 1 base, with 10 bases remaining between them. The CDR3 spells CAWSVEGSSYNEQFF. The CDR3 DNA is TGTGCCTGGAGTGTGGAGGGGTCGTCCTACAATGAGCAGTTCTTC.

This clonotype was recorded many times. The chain recombines TRBV7-2 with TRBJ1-2; 11 bases are a match to TRBD1. Germline V gene lookup returns CDR1 SGHTA and CDR2 FQGNSA. The CDR3 sequence is 16 residues long. V trimming: 2 bases; J trimming: 4 bases; junction bases outside the gene matches: 6. The CDR3 sequence: CASSLMSGTGGYGYTF. CDR3 DNA sequence: TGTGCCAGCAGCTTAATGAGCGGGACAGGGGGCTATGGCTACACCTTC.

This clonotype has a handful of counts. This chain uses TRBV20-1 with TRBJ2-1, with TRBD1 identical over 11 bases. Germline trimming cut 0 bases from V and 8 bases from J; bases unmatched to any gene: 9. The CDR3 spans 16 residues. Germline V gene sequence: CDR1 DFQATT, CDR2 SNEGSKA (reference sequence). The CDR3: CSAREIRDRGFHEQFF. Written as DNA, the CDR3 is TGCAGTGCTAGAGAAATTAGGGACAGGGGGTTCCATGAGCAGTTCTTC.

This clonotype has only a few counts. This chain connects TRBV20-1 to TRBJ2-3, with D uncertain. V was shortened by 3 bases and J by 2 bases, with 9 bases between the two germline ends. This CDR3 contains 13 residues. Looked up from germline, CDR1 is DFQATT and CDR2 is SNEGSKA (reference sequence). The CDR3 nucleotides are TGCAGTGCTAGGGCCAGTCACACAGATACGCAGTATTTT. Its translation: CSARASHTDTQYF.

This clonotype has just a few counts. The rearrangement joins TRBV7-8 to TRBJ1-4; TRBD1 matches at 8 bases. The CDR3 spans 14 residues. CDR1 is SGHVS, CDR2 FQNEAQ, per germline. With V trimmed by 5 bases and J by 6 bases, 5 bases remained unmatched. This CDR3 reads CASSRTGRDEKLFF. Here the CDR3 DNA reads TGTGCCAGCAGCAGGACAGGGAGAGATGAAAAACTGTTTTTT. Using reference TRBV7-8 and TRBJ1-4 for the parts outside the CDR3, the full variable domain is GAGVSQSPRYKVAKRGQDVALRCDPISGHVSLFWYQQALGQGPEFLTYFQNEAQLDKSGLPSDRFFAERPEGSVSTLKIQRTQQEDSAVYLCASSRTGRDEKLFFGSGTQLSVL.

The chain is built from TRBV10-3 and TRBJ2-6; 9 bases align to TRBD1. CDR1 and CDR2 from the germline V gene are ENHRY and SYGVKD. The J segment lost 4 bases and the V segment lost 7 bases, leaving 11 bases of the junction unmatched. This CDR3 region has 17 residues. The CDR3 DNA reads as TGTGCCATCACTCCGGGACAGGGAAATTCGGGGGCCAACGTCCTGACTTTC. Translation: CAITPGQGNSGANVLTF.

The chain couples TRBV29-1 to TRBJ2-7; 9 bases fit TRBD1. There are 16 residues in the CDR3. J gave up 5 bases and V 0 bases, and 11 bases lay outside the gene matches. The V gene's germline CDR1 is SQVTM and CDR2 ANQGSEA. The CDR3 nucleotides read TGCAGCGTTGAAGAGGTATTCGGGACAGGGTCCGACGAGCAGTACTTC. Its translation: CSVEEVFGTGSDEQYF.

This clonotype was found a few times. The J gene is TRBJ2-4, the V gene TRBV3-1; TRBD2 agrees at 12 bases. Germline lookup yields CDR1 LGHDT and CDR2 YNNKEL (reference sequence). The CDR3 extends over 17 amino acids. Trimming removed 4 bases from V and 2 bases from J; junction bases left unmatched: 6. The CDR3 here is CASSPQTSGGPKNIQYF. The CDR3, as DNA: TGTGCCAGCAGCCCGCAGACTAGCGGGGGACCCAAAAACATTCAGTACTTC.

This chain joins TRBV6-2 or TRBV6-3 and TRBJ1-2; D is ambiguous. Germline V gives CDR1 MNHEY, CDR2 SVGEGT. Trimming shortened V by 2 bases and J by 7 bases, and 8 bases separated the two germline ends. The CDR3 loop spans 12 amino acids. The chain's CDR3 is CASSYQAGGYTF. Here the CDR3 DNA reads TGTGCCAGCAGTTACCAGGCGGGTGGCTACACCTTC.

This clonotype was seen a handful of times. The gene calls are TRBV6-1 and TRBJ1-2; a weak D match, TRBD1 (5 bases). The CDR3 spans 13 residues. The germline V gene encodes CDR1 MNHNS and CDR2 SASEGT. V shed 6 bases and J shed 8 bases, with 16 bases lying between them. In DNA, the CDR3 is TGTGCCAGCAGCCCAGAGCAGGGTAGAGGCTACACCTTC. As protein: CASSPEQGRGYTF.

This clonotype has more than one count but fewer than ten. This CDR3 is CASKQTGELFF. The CDR3 DNA reads as TGTGCCAGCAAACAAACCGGGGAGCTGTTTTTT. This chain uses TRBV11-2 with TRBJ2-2, with D unclear. V lost 7 bases, J lost 5 bases, and 5 bases lay in between. The germline V gene encodes CDR1 SGHAT and CDR2 FQNNGV. The CDR3 has 11 amino acids.

This clonotype was counted between two and nine times. The chain combines TRBV12-3 or TRBV12-4 with TRBJ2-3, with D unresolved. This CDR3 is 11 amino acids long. V was shortened by 3 bases and J by 6 bases, with 4 bases between the two germline ends. The chain's CDR3 is CASSFVDTQYF. In DNA, the CDR3 is TGTGCCAGCAGTTTTGTGGATACGCAGTATTTT.

V usage is TRBV3-1 and J usage is TRBJ1-1; D ambiguous. Germline CDR1 reads LGHDT; CDR2 reads YNNKEL (reference sequence). Trimming took 1 base from V and 2 from J, leaving 11 bases between them. The CDR3 has 15 residues. The CDR3 protein is CASSQVPSLNTEAFF. The DNA for the CDR3 is TGTGCCAGCAGCCAAGTGCCCTCCTTAAACACTGAAGCTTTCTTT.

This chain uses TRBV2 with TRBJ1-5, with unresolved D. V was trimmed by 1 base and J by 7 bases, leaving 11 bases between them. The CDR3 length is 14 residues. Germline lookup yields CDR1 SNHLY and CDR2 FYNNEI. The CDR3 bases are TGTGCCAGCAGTGAAGGTCGCAGGCCCCAGCCCCAGCATTTT. This sequence encodes CASSEGRRPQPQHF.

This clonotype was seen a handful of times. The chain carries TRBV12-3 or TRBV12-4 and TRBJ2-2, with unresolved D. Trimming removed 3 bases at V and 6 bases at J, with 8 bases between. The CDR3 sequence is 13 residues long. Here the CDR3 DNA reads TGTGCCAGCAGTTTGCAGCTAGCCGGGGAGCTGTTTTTT. Translating gives CASSLQLAGELFF.

A few counts support this clonotype. The chain has TRBV6-2 or TRBV6-3 and TRBJ1-1, with a weak D call TRBD1 (6 bases). The CDR3 is made up of 13 amino acids. CDR1 MNHEY and CDR2 SVGEGT come from the germline V gene. V was pared by 7 bases and J by 4 bases, with 13 bases between. CDR3: CASTYRDVTEAFF. The CDR3 DNA reads as TGTGCCAGCACGTACAGGGACGTCACTGAAGCTTTCTTT.

The rearrangement links TRBV29-1 to TRBJ1-4; weak D call: TRBD1 (5 bases). The CDR3 covers 12 residues. Germline V CDR1 and CDR2: SQVTM, ANQGSEA. The V gene lost 7 bases and the J gene lost 4 bases, with 10 bases spanning the gap. CDR3 residues: CSGGDVNEKLFF. CDR3 bases: TGCAGCGGGGGGGACGTTAATGAAAAACTGTTTTTT.

This clonotype was recorded many times. The gene calls are TRBV20-1 and TRBJ2-5; D might be TRBD2 (5 bases). CDR3 length equals 12 residues. Germline V gene data show CDR1 as DFQATT and CDR2 as SNEGSKA (reference sequence). Trimming took off 3 bases at V and 2 bases at J, with 7 bases between the two ends. As DNA, the CDR3 is TGCAGTGCTAGTTCGGGACAAGAGACCCAGTACTTC. Its protein product is CSASSGQETQYF.